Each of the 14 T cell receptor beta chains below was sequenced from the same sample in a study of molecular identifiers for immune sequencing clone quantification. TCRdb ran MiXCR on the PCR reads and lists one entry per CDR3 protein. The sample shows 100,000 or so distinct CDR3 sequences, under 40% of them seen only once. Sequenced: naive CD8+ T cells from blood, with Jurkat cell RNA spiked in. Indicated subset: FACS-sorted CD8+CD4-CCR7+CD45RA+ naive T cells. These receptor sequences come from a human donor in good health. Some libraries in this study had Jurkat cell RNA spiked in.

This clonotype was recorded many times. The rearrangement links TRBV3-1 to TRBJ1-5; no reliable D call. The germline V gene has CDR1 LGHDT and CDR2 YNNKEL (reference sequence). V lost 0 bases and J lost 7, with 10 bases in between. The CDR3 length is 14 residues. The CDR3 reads CASSQDLKRQPQHF. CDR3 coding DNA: TGTGCCAGCAGCCAAGATCTCAAGCGCCAGCCCCAGCATTTT.

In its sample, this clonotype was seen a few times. The CDR3 is CASQLAGGGYEQYF. The CDR3 DNA reads as TGTGCCAGCCAGCTGGCGGGAGGGGGCTACGAGCAGTACTTC. The rearrangement links TRBV12-3 or TRBV12-4 to TRBJ2-7, with 9 positions matching TRBD2. J gave up 3 bases and V 8 bases, and 8 bases lay outside the gene matches. The CDR3 length is 14 residues.

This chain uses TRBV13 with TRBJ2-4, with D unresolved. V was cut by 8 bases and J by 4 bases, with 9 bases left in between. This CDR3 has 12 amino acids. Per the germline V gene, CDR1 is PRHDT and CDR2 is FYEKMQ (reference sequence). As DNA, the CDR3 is TGTGCCAGCGCTCTAGGTAAAAACATTCAGTACTTC. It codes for CASALGKNIQYF.

The CDR3 coding sequence is TGTGCCAGTAGTATATGGACAGGCTCTCCTGGGGCCAACGTCCTGACTTTC. Protein product: CASSIWTGSPGANVLTF. V is TRBV19 and J is TRBJ2-6, with 7 bases fitting TRBD1. This CDR3 spans 17 amino acids. Germline CDR1 and CDR2: LNHDA and SQIVND (reference sequence). The J segment lost 2 bases and the V segment lost 2 bases, leaving 6 bases of the junction unmatched.

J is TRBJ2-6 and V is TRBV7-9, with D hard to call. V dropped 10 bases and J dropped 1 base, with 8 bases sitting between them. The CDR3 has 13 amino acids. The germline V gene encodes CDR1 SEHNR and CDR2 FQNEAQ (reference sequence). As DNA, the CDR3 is TGTGCCACCGAGGAGTCTGGGGCCAACGTCCTGACTTTC. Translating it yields CATEESGANVLTF.

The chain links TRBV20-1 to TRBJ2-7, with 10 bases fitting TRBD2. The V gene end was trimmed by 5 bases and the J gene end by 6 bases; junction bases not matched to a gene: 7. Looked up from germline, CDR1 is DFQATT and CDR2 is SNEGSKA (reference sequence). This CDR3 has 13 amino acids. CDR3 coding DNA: TGCAGTGCTGTGGGACTAGCGAGAGTCGAGCAGTACTTC. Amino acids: CSAVGLARVEQYF.

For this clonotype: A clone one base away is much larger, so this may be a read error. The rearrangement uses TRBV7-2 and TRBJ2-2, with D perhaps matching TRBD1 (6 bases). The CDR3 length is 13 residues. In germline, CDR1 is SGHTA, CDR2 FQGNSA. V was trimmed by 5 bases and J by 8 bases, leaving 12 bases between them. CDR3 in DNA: TGTGCCAGCAGCATACAGGGAGTTGGGGAGCTGTTTTTT. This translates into CASSIQGVGELFF. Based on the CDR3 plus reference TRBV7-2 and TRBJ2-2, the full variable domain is GAGVSQSPSNKVTEKGKDVELRCDPISGHTALYWYRQSLGQGLEFLIYFQGNSAPDKSGLPSDRFSAERTGGSVSTLTIQRTQQEDSAVYLCASSIQGVGELFFGEGSRLTVL.

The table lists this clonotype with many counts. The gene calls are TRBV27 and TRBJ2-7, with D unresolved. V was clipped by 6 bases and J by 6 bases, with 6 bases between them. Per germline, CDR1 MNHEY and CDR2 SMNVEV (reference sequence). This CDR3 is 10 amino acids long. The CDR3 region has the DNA TGTGCCAGCAGCCTCCCCGAGCAGTACTTC. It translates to CASSLPEQYF.

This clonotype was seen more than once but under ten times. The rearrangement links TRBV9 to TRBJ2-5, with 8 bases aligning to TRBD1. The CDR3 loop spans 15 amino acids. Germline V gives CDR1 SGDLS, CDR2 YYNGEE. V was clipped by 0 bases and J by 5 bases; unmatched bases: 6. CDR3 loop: CASSVGQGMGETQYF. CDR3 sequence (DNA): TGTGCCAGCAGCGTAGGACAGGGGATGGGGGAGACCCAGTACTTC.

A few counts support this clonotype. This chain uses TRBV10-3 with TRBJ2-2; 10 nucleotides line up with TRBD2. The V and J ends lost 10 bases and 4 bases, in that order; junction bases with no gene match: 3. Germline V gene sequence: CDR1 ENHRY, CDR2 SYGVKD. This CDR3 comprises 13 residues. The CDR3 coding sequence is TGTGCCAACCAGCGGGAGGGCACCGGGGAGCTGTTTTTT. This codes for CANQREGTGELFF.

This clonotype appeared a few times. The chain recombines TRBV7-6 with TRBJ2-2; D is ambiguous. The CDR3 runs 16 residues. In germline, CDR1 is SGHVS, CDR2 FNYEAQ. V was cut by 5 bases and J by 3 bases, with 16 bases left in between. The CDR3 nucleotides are TGTGCCAGCAGCCTGTCCCCCGACGGCTACACCGGGGAGCTGTTTTTT. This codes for CASSLSPDGYTGELFF.

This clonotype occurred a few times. In DNA form, the CDR3 reads TGTGCCAGCAGCCCCCGTGGGGGAGGACAGCCCCAGCATTTT. Translated: CASSPRGGGQPQHF. The J gene is TRBJ1-5, the V gene TRBV5-5; D is perhaps TRBD1 (5 bases). The germline V and J ends were trimmed by 4 bases and 7 bases, with 15 bases remaining between them. The CDR3 runs 14 residues. Germline V gene data show CDR1 as SGHKS and CDR2 as YYEKEE (reference sequence).

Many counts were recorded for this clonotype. The CDR3 DNA is TGTGCCAGCAGCTTATCGGGGAAGGAGACTGAAGCTTTCTTT. Its translation: CASSLSGKETEAFF. The gene calls are TRBV5-4 and TRBJ1-1; D ambiguous. Germline CDR1 SGHNT, CDR2 YYREEE (reference sequence). The CDR3 has 14 amino acids. Trimming removed 2 bases from V and 5 bases from J, with 13 bases in between.

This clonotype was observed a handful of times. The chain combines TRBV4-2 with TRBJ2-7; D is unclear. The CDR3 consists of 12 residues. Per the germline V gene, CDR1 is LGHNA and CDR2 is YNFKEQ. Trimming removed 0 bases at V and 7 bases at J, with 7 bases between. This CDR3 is CASSQDTEEQYF. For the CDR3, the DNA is TGTGCCAGCAGCCAAGATACGGAAGAGCAGTACTTC.